At least ten counts were recorded for the clone carrying this T cell receptor (beta chain). Its antigen is as yet unknown. The CDR3 runs to 13 residues. The V and J ends lost 7 bases and 1 base respectively, with 13 bases between them. The germline V gene encodes CDR1 DFQATT and CDR2 SNEGSKA (reference sequence). Time point reported: sample taken at primary tumor resection. Unsorted whole RNA samples from tumor, nontumor lung or frozen PBMC were sequenced. The sample is drawn from a study of spatial heterogeneity in lung cancer. Findings and caveats of the study: Tumor TCRs that were ubiquitous and expanded showed up in blood more at resection than follow-up.

MiXCR, applied by TCRdb to the 5' RACE reads, yields one record per CDR3 protein. The data show under 80,000 distinct CDR3 sequences, nearly 6.5% seen once. Specimen: PBMCs, collected at surgery. The chain joins TRBV20-1 to TRBJ1-1; no reliable D call. This clonotype was obtained from a female donor with early-stage non-small cell lung cancer. CDR3: CSVERAANTEAFF. The CDR3 nucleotides read TGCAGTGTAGAACGGGCGGCGAACACTGAAGCTTTCTTT.